This record covers a single T cell receptor (beta chain). The target antigen is unknown. Between the trimmed V and J ends, which lost 0 bases and 0 bases, there was a span of 8 bases. Germline CDR1 reads SGHNT; CDR2 reads YYREEE (reference sequence). The CDR3 spans 15 residues. This sample is part of a study of cytomegalovirus exposure and HLA in healthy donors. Study-wide results and limits: One cluster of highly shared sequence variants probably arose as a sequencing artifact. Upon later analysis, HLA-associated TCR beta chains proved more clonally expanded than other, equally common chains. Researchers reported from a later analysis that most CMV-associated TCR beta chains appeared HLA-restricted.

Among the donors, all were healthy bone marrow donors. Amplification used 60 Vbeta primers and 13 Jbeta primers. Here immunoSEQ multiplex PCR was the method, and the copy in TCRdb shows in-frame clones only, minus some. Counted here are around 140,000 clones, around 79% occurring once; the ten biggest clones make up 1.3% to 1.5%. The chain couples TRBV5-4 to TRBJ2-3; D ambiguous. The TCR sequence derives from a woman in her thirties or forties in good health and CMV-seronegative. The sequenced material came from PBMCs. CDR3 in amino acids: CASSLGGFSTDTQYF. The CDR3 DNA follows: TGTGCCAGCAGCTTGGGAGGCTTTAGCACAGATACGCAGTATTTT.